The 30 T cell receptor beta chains given below trace back to one sample, sequenced in a study of cytomegalovirus exposure and HLA in healthy donors. In the PCR, 60 Vbeta and 13 Jbeta primers were used. Profiled with immunoSEQ multiplex PCR; TCRdb holds only in-frame clones, not every one. The sample shows 60,000 to 80,000 clones, more than 75% of them seen only once. The sample taken for sequencing was PBMCs. The receptors come from a girl under 18 in good health and CMV-seropositive.

The CDR3 coding sequence is TGTGCCAGCAGTATCTCAGGCGACACTGAAGCTTTCTTT. Protein product: CASSISGDTEAFF. The chain is built from TRBV28 and TRBJ1-1; D uncertain. Trimming took off 5 bases at V and 3 bases at J, with 10 bases between the two ends. CDR3 length: 13 amino acids. Germline lookup yields CDR1 MDHEN and CDR2 SYDVKM.

This rearrangement joins TRBV6-4 to TRBJ2-6; possibly TRBD1 for D (5 bases). V shed 3 bases and J shed 4 bases, with 7 bases lying between them. CDR1 and CDR2 (germline): MRHNA, SNTAGT. This CDR3 contains 14 residues. CDR3 in DNA: TGTGCCAGCAGTGAGGGGCCAGGGGCCAACGTCCTGACTTTC. Its protein is CASSEGPGANVLTF.

The chain has TRBV27 and TRBJ1-1; D gene uncertain. The CDR3 consists of 14 residues. With 3 bases removed from V and 9 bases from J, the gap between germline ends came to 17 bases. Germline V gives CDR1 MNHEY, CDR2 SMNVEV (reference sequence). CDR3 region: CASSFIQAGSQAFF. The CDR3 DNA is TGTGCCAGCAGTTTTATTCAGGCGGGCTCACAAGCTTTCTTT.

The chain employs TRBV4-3 and TRBJ2-1; the D gene is possibly TRBD2 (6 bases). The germline CDR1 and CDR2 sequences are LGHNA and YSLEER. Trimming stripped 0 bases from V and 9 bases from J, with 15 bases between. There are 15 residues in the CDR3. CDR3 sequence: CASSQDFGSSSEQFF. The CDR3 region has the DNA TGCGCCAGCAGCCAAGATTTCGGGAGTAGCAGTGAGCAGTTCTTC.

V usage is TRBV5-4 and J usage is TRBJ2-5; D is perhaps TRBD1 (6 bases). The CDR3 has 15 amino acids. Trimming pared 6 bases from V and 1 base from J, leaving 16 bases between. Germline V CDR1 and CDR2: SGHNT, YYREEE (reference sequence). The CDR3 here is CASNPGSDSQETQYF. The CDR3 DNA follows: TGTGCCAGCAATCCCGGCTCGGACAGCCAAGAGACCCAGTACTTC. The variable domain in full, completed from reference TRBV5-4 and TRBJ2-5, reads ETGVTQSPTHLIKTRGQQVTLRCSSQSGHNTVSWYQQALGQGPQFIFQYYREEENGRGNFPPRFSGLQFPNYSSELNVNALELDDSALYLCASNPGSDSQETQYFGPGTRLLVL.

The J gene is TRBJ2-7, the V gene TRBV5-1; 8 nucleotides align to TRBD1. V lost 3 bases to trimming and J lost 7 bases; unmatched junction nucleotides: 6. The CDR3 runs 13 residues. CDR1 SGHRS and CDR2 YFSETQ come from the germline V gene. The chain's CDR3 is CASSWQGAEEQYF. DNA for the CDR3: TGCGCCAGCAGCTGGCAGGGGGCAGAAGAGCAGTACTTC.

The rearrangement joins TRBV29-1 to TRBJ2-1; 7 nucleotides match TRBD2. Losses at the gene ends were 3 bases for V and 5 bases for J; bases not matched to a gene: 4. CDR1 is SQVTM, CDR2 ANQGSEA, per germline. The CDR3 loop spans 13 amino acids. In DNA, the CDR3 is TGCAGCGTTGATTTGGGGGGGGACAATGAGCAGTTCTTC. It is translated as CSVDLGGDNEQFF.

This clone appeared a single time. The rearrangement links TRBV28 to TRBJ2-7, with a possible D match to TRBD2 (5 bases). This CDR3 has 12 residues. V was shortened by 3 bases and J by 6 bases, with 9 bases between the two germline ends. CDR1 and CDR2 (germline): MDHEN, SYDVKM. The CDR3 region is CASSLTDFEQYF. The CDR3 DNA is TGTGCCAGCAGTTTGACGGACTTCGAGCAGTACTTC.

The J gene is TRBJ2-5, the V gene TRBV6-1, with a possible D match to TRBD1 (6 bases). Germline values: CDR1 MNHNS, CDR2 SASEGT. V was trimmed by 4 bases and J by 2 bases, leaving 8 bases between them. The CDR3 loop spans 13 amino acids. The CDR3 DNA is TGTGCCAGCAGTGGGGGACAACAAGAGACCCAGTACTTC. Translated, it gives CASSGGQQETQYF.

The sample holds a few counts of this clone. This sequence joins TRBV10-3 and TRBJ1-1; 7 positions agree with TRBD1. CDR1 and CDR2 from the germline V gene are ENHRY and SYGVKD. This CDR3 is 13 amino acids long. The ends lost 11 bases at V and 1 base at J; junction bases unmatched: 7. CDR3 residues: CASAGQKNTEAFF. CDR3 sequence (DNA): TGTGCCTCCGCGGGACAGAAGAACACTGAAGCTTTCTTT.

The CDR3 protein is CAWSHSPTYEQYF. The CDR3 DNA reads as TGTGCCTGGAGTCACAGCCCGACCTACGAGCAGTACTTC. This rearrangement joins TRBV30 to TRBJ2-7; D remains unclear. V was trimmed by 2 bases and J by 2 bases, leaving 10 bases between them. There are 13 residues in the CDR3. Per the germline V gene, CDR1 is GTSNPN and CDR2 is SVGIG (reference sequence). Full variable domain (missing parts from reference TRBV30 and TRBJ2-7): SQTIHQWPATLVQPVGSPLSLECTVEGTSNPNLYWYRQAAGRGLQLLFYSVGIGQISSEVPQNLSASRPQDRQFILSSKKLLLSDSGFYLCAWSHSPTYEQYFGPGTRLTVT.

CDR3 DNA: TGTGCCTGGAATGACGCCACAGCCTCACGTAATAACTATGGCTACACCTTC. Protein sequence: CAWNDATASRNNYGYTF. The chain recombines TRBV30 with TRBJ1-2; D ambiguous. CDR1 is GTSNPN, CDR2 SVGIG, per germline (reference sequence). The CDR3 loop spans 17 amino acids. V was trimmed by 4 bases and J by 1 base, leaving 22 bases between them.

The chain recombines TRBV5-1 with TRBJ1-1; a possible D gene is TRBD1 (5 bases). Looked up from germline, CDR1 is SGHRS and CDR2 is YFSETQ. The CDR3 is 13 amino acids. The V gene lost 0 bases and the J gene lost 11 bases, with 14 bases spanning the gap. The CDR3 region is CASSLVMGRMAFF. CDR3 bases: TGCGCCAGCAGCTTGGTTATGGGGCGCATGGCTTTCTTT.

DNA for the CDR3: TGCGCCAGCAGCTGGGGCCCGACAGGGAACACTGAAGCTTTCTTT. Its protein product is CASSWGPTGNTEAFF. V gene TRBV5-1 combines with J gene TRBJ1-1, with D possibly TRBD1 on 6 matching bases. Deletions cut 3 bases from V and 1 base from J, with 13 bases between. CDR3 length: 15 residues. CDR1 and CDR2 from the germline V gene are SGHRS and YFSETQ.

The chain couples TRBV29-1 to TRBJ2-7, with 9 bases lining up with TRBD1. Trimming cost V 6 bases and J 0 bases; bases outside gene matches: 6. Germline CDR1 reads SQVTM; CDR2 reads ANQGSEA. The CDR3 totals 14 residues. CDR3 residues: CSVAVTGGSYEQYF. The CDR3, as DNA: TGCAGCGTGGCTGTGACAGGGGGCTCCTACGAGCAGTACTTC.

This rearrangement joins TRBV6-5 to TRBJ1-2; D possibly corresponds to TRBD1 (6 bases). Germline lookup yields CDR1 MNHEY and CDR2 SVGAGI. The V end was cut by 2 bases, the J end by 1 base, with 8 bases between. The CDR3 runs to 14 residues. This CDR3 reads CASSYLQGNYGYTF. The CDR3 DNA follows: TGTGCCAGCAGTTACCTACAGGGTAACTATGGCTACACCTTC.

V gene TRBV28 combines with J gene TRBJ1-1; 7 nucleotides agree with TRBD1. There are 12 residues in the CDR3. The junction had 4 bases not matched to a gene; V was cut back by 2 bases and J by 10 bases. Germline CDR1 and CDR2: MDHEN and SYDVKM. CDR3: CASSLNDRVAFF. The CDR3 DNA is TGTGCCAGCAGTTTAAACGACAGGGTAGCTTTCTTT.

This chain links TRBV10-3 with TRBJ2-2; D is perhaps TRBD1 (6 bases). CDR1 and CDR2 (germline): ENHRY, SYGVKD. The CDR3 runs 16 residues. Trimming cost V 4 bases and J 2 bases, with 14 bases left between them. The CDR3 sequence: CAISASGQTNTGELFF. The CDR3 coding sequence is TGTGCCATCAGTGCCTCGGGACAAACAAACACCGGGGAGCTGTTTTTT.

V gene TRBV7-8 combines with J gene TRBJ1-4; a weak D match, TRBD1 (6 bases). The CDR3 covers 16 residues. V was trimmed by 6 bases and J by 3 bases, leaving 17 bases between them. Germline-derived CDR1 and CDR2 are SGHVS and FQNEAQ. CDR3 DNA: TGTGCCAGCAGTTTCCACAGGGTGGGAGCTAATGAAAAACTGTTTTTT. Translated: CASSFHRVGANEKLFF.

The rearrangement joins TRBV30 to TRBJ2-3, with 8 positions matching TRBD2. In germline, CDR1 is GTSNPN, CDR2 SVGIG (reference sequence). This CDR3 is built from 16 residues. J gave up 1 base and V 5 bases, and 11 bases lay outside the gene matches. CDR3 sequence reads: CAWDQYSGARTDTQYF. CDR3 DNA sequence: TGTGCCTGGGACCAATATAGCGGGGCACGCACAGATACGCAGTATTTT.

J is TRBJ1-6 and V is TRBV6-1; D might be TRBD1 (6 bases). Trimming cost V 0 bases and J 4 bases, with 16 bases left between them. This CDR3 is 18 amino acids long. CDR1 MNHNS and CDR2 SASEGT come from the germline V gene. The CDR3 nucleotides read TGTGCCAGCAGTGAAGCTTTTGTTAGGACAGCGTATAATTCACCCCTCCACTTT. Residues: CASSEAFVRTAYNSPLHF.

The CDR3: CASSERGNTGELFF. CDR3 bases: TGTGCCAGCAGTGAGCGGGGGAACACCGGGGAGCTGTTTTTT. The V and J genes are TRBV6-4 and TRBJ2-2; D may be TRBD2 (6 bases). V was shortened by 3 bases and J by 1 base, with 6 bases between the two germline ends. Germline assignment: CDR1 MRHNA and CDR2 SNTAGT. The CDR3 is made up of 14 amino acids.

V usage is TRBV7-9 and J usage is TRBJ2-5, with D possibly matching TRBD1 (5 bases). CDR1 is SEHNR, CDR2 FQNEAQ, per germline (reference sequence). Between the trimmed V and J ends, which lost 0 bases and 7 bases, there was a span of 15 bases. The CDR3 has 15 residues. The CDR3 reads CASSLAGRARVTQYF. CDR3 DNA sequence: TGTGCCAGCAGCTTAGCCGGCAGGGCCCGGGTGACCCAGTACTTC. The full variable domain, rest sourced from reference TRBV7-9 and TRBJ2-5, is DTGVSQNPRHKITKRGQNVTFRCDPISEHNRLYWYRQTLGQGPEFLTYFQNEAQLEKSRLLSDRFSAERPKGSFSTLEIQRTEQGDSAMYLCASSLAGRARVTQYFGPGTRLLVL.

The rearrangement joins TRBV7-2 to TRBJ2-1; 12 bases fit TRBD2. The CDR3 runs 14 residues. V lost 6 bases, J lost 7 bases, and 4 bases stayed unmatched. Germline V gene lookup returns CDR1 SGHTA and CDR2 FQGNSA. The CDR3 coding sequence is TGTGCCAGCAGTCCCGGGACTAGCGGGAATGAGCAGTTCTTC. Amino acids: CASSPGTSGNEQFF.

This chain joins TRBV7-6 and TRBJ2-1; TRBD2 matches at 13 bases. Germline values: CDR1 SGHVS, CDR2 FNYEAQ. V was clipped by 3 bases and J by 5 bases; unmatched bases: 7. The CDR3 consists of 17 residues. Here the CDR3 reads CASSFTFGTSGDNEQFF. The CDR3 DNA follows: TGTGCCAGCAGCTTTACTTTTGGGACTAGCGGGGACAATGAGCAGTTCTTC.

This chain links TRBV25-1 with TRBJ2-1; TRBD2 matches 7 bases. CDR3 size: 13 residues. V shed 5 bases, J shed 10 bases, and the junction held 8 bases outside the gene matches. Per germline, CDR1 MGHDK and CDR2 SYGVNS. The CDR3 sequence is CASSPGGGVEQFF. As DNA, the CDR3 is TGTGCCAGCAGTCCGGGTGGGGGGGTAGAGCAGTTCTTC.

In this sample, this clone turned up a few times. The chain has TRBV10-3 and TRBJ2-2, with 7 nucleotides matching TRBD2. V lost 0 bases and J lost 6; bases outside the gene matches: 4. CDR3 length: 15 residues. In germline, CDR1 is ENHRY, CDR2 SYGVKD. The CDR3 bases are TGTGCCATCAGTGAGTCATTCGCGGGAGCCGGGGAGCTGTTTTTT. Its protein is CAISESFAGAGELFF.

This chain joins TRBV7-9 and TRBJ2-1, with D possibly TRBD2 on 5 matching bases. The V end lost 4 bases, the J end lost 9 bases, and 13 bases lay between the germline ends. Germline V lookup: CDR1 SEHNR, CDR2 FQNEAQ (reference sequence). The CDR3 runs to 13 residues. The CDR3 region is CASSSAGSGEQFF. The CDR3 region has the DNA TGTGCCAGCAGCTCCGCGGGCAGTGGTGAGCAGTTCTTC.

The chain recombines TRBV6-1 with TRBJ2-7, with TRBD1 as a possible D gene (6 bases). Germline CDR1 reads MNHNS; CDR2 reads SASEGT. V was trimmed by 0 bases and J by 5 bases, leaving 14 bases between them. The CDR3 runs to 15 residues. CDR3: CASSEAGRGAHEQYF. In DNA, the CDR3 is TGTGCCAGCAGTGAAGCTGGCAGGGGAGCCCACGAGCAGTACTTC.

V usage is TRBV28 and J usage is TRBJ2-1; no clear D. The CDR3 runs to 13 residues. V shed 6 bases and J shed 4 bases, with 10 bases lying between them. Germline CDR1 MDHEN, CDR2 SYDVKM. The CDR3 DNA follows: TGTGCCAGCAGCCCAAAGACTTACAATGAGCAGTTCTTC. Its translation is CASSPKTYNEQFF.